The present entry profiles one T cell receptor beta chain with its context. Assay used: immunoSEQ multiplex PCR; TCRdb lists only in-frame clones, some missing. The data contain 600,000 to 750,000 clones, roughly two thirds of them seen just once; the ten biggest clones take up under 2%. These data originate in a study of shared clonotypes between healthy human individuals. The CDR3 spans 13 residues. The V end was cut by 1 base, the J end by 9 bases, with 14 bases between. Germline CDR1 and CDR2: SGHDT and YYEEEE. The sequence derives from a young woman in good health. The chain carries TRBV5-6 and TRBJ2-7; D is tentatively TRBD1 or TRBD2 (6 bases each). What was sequenced was memory CD4+ T cells sorted from blood. Subset specified: CD45RA-negative fraction. The CDR3 here is CASSLWGAEVQYF. In nucleotides, the CDR3 is TGTGCCAGCAGCTTGTGGGGGGCGGAGGTGCAGTACTTC. The variable domain in full, completed from reference TRBV5-6 and TRBJ2-7, reads DAGVTQSPTHLIKTRGQQVTLRCSPKSGHDTVSWYQQALGQGPQFIFQYYEEEERQRGNFPDRFSGHQFPNYSSELNVNALLLGDSALYLCASSLWGAEVQYFGPGTRLTVT.